This TCR beta chain was sequenced for a study of memory CD4+ T cells and cytomegalovirus serostatus. Study findings and constraints: Suggested: most of the CMV-linked TCR signature lies in CD4+ memory cells. Each of 55 to 80 CMV-associated TCRbeta sequences occurred in one to five individuals.

Germline assignment: CDR1 SGHTA and CDR2 FQGNSA. This CDR3 region has 14 residues. Unmatched junction bases numbered 6, after V lost 8 bases and J lost 6 bases. Concerning this clone itself: Its target is not known.

Single viable CD3+CD4+CD8-CD45RO+ cells were sorted as the memory CD4+ T cells. Authors' data handling: Out-of-frame sequences were removed, leaving 2 million to 2.5 million distinct TCRbeta sequences. Measured with immunoSEQ multiplex PCR; TCRdb has only the in-frame clones, and not every one. V and J calls and clone size follow that table, whereas D and trimming were derived from the DNA. The sample has some 73,000 clones, roughly 78% seen once. The TCR comes from an adult in good health and CMV-seropositive. Sequenced: memory CD4+ T cells from blood. The chain uses TRBV7-2 and TRBJ2-2; 10 bases match TRBD2. CDR3 in amino acids: CASRILAGAGELFF. The CDR3 DNA sequence: TGTGCCAGCCGAATTCTAGCGGGGGCCGGGGAGCTGTTTTTT.